This T cell receptor beta chain emerged from a study of shared clonotypes between healthy human individuals. Study-level information: Donors had three CD4 naive, three CD4 memory, two CD8 naive and one CD8 memory plate apiece. Overall study results and limits: Among the subsets, naive ones generally showed larger estimated richness than memory ones. Unshared clonotypes carried lower generation probabilities than those common to all four donors.

It was across several immunoSEQ plates that each subset's genomic DNA was evenly split. Assay used: immunoSEQ multiplex PCR; TCRdb lists only in-frame clones, some missing. There are roughly 2,500,000 clones in the sample; 80% to 95% occur only once, and roughly 0.39% lies in the top ten. The CDR3 consists of 13 residues. Trimming shortened V by 4 bases and J by 7 bases, and 14 bases separated the two germline ends. Germline values: CDR1 SQVTM, CDR2 ANQGSEA. Comment on this clone: Antigen specificity is unknown.

The V and J genes are TRBV29-1 and TRBJ1-5, with D tentatively TRBD1 (5 bases). Material: naive CD4+ T cells from PBMCs. Subset indicated: CD45RA+ positively selected. The receptor comes from a man younger than 35 in good health. Some clones in this sample may be carry-over from other donors' samples. The CDR3 DNA sequence: TGCAGCGTTGTCGGGGGGTCGGGCCAGCCCCAGCATTTT. Translating gives CSVVGGSGQPQHF.